These 31 T cell receptor beta chains were all obtained from the same sample, sequenced in a study of technical replicates of blood from a handful of donors. The method was immunoSEQ multiplex PCR; TCRdb's version includes in-frame clones alone and lacks a portion of them. The table lists approximately 76,000 clones, less than 98% of them singletons. The specimen sequenced was T cells isolated from PBMCs. These receptors were obtained from a human donor in good health.

This rearrangement joins TRBV10-1 to TRBJ1-1, with D possibly matching TRBD1 (6 bases). The CDR3 sequence is 14 residues long. V was pared by 6 bases and J by 10 bases, with 21 bases between. Per the germline V gene, CDR1 is WNHNN and CDR2 is SYGVQD (reference sequence). The CDR3 region has the DNA TGCGCCAGCAGCGACCTGAGGGGGGGAAGGGGAGCTTTCTTT. As protein: CASSDLRGGRGAFF.

This clone came up once. The chain employs TRBV6-5 and TRBJ1-1, with D possibly matching TRBD1 (6 bases). The V end was cut by 2 bases, the J end by 5 bases, with 9 bases between. In germline, CDR1 is MNHEY, CDR2 SVGAGI. The CDR3 has 13 amino acids. CDR3 residues: CASSYTGRTEAFF. The CDR3 nucleotides are TGTGCCAGCAGTTACACAGGGCGGACTGAAGCTTTCTTT.

J is TRBJ2-1 and V is TRBV7-2, with D maybe TRBD2 (7 bases). The CDR3 sequence is 14 residues long. Trimming shortened V by 9 bases and J by 2 bases, and 14 bases separated the two germline ends. Per the germline V gene, CDR1 is SGHTA and CDR2 is FQGNSA. The CDR3 region has the DNA TGTGCCAGTTCACAGGGAGGGCCCTACAATGAGCAGTTCTTC. Translated: CASSQGGPYNEQFF. Combining the CDR3 with reference TRBV7-2 and TRBJ2-1 gives the whole variable domain GAGVSQSPSNKVTEKGKDVELRCDPISGHTALYWYRQSLGQGLEFLIYFQGNSAPDKSGLPSDRFSAERTGGSVSTLTIQRTQQEDSAVYLCASSQGGPYNEQFFGPGTRLTVL.

The chain joins TRBV7-2 to TRBJ2-6; D is ambiguous. V was shortened by 0 bases and J by 0 bases, with 6 bases between the two germline ends. This CDR3 spans 16 amino acids. Germline CDR1 SGHTA, CDR2 FQGNSA. CDR3 residues: CASSLAGRSGANVLTF. CDR3 sequence (DNA): TGTGCCAGCAGCTTAGCGGGCCGCTCTGGGGCCAACGTCCTGACTTTC.

V gene TRBV5-1 combines with J gene TRBJ1-3; D ambiguous. V dropped 0 bases and J dropped 3 bases, with 19 bases sitting between them. The germline V gene has CDR1 SGHRS and CDR2 YFSETQ. CDR3 length equals 18 residues. The DNA of the CDR3 is TGCGCCAGCAGCTTGGCGGCAGCCTCACTAGGCGGTGGAAACACCATATATTTT. Residues: CASSLAAASLGGGNTIYF.

This clone was observed a handful of times. This chain connects TRBV7-6 to TRBJ2-3; D ambiguous. CDR1 is SGHVS and CDR2 is FNYEAQ in the germline V gene. Trimming shortened V by 2 bases and J by 1 base, and 4 bases separated the two germline ends. The CDR3 length is 13 residues. In DNA, the CDR3 is TGTGCCAGCAGCTTATATGGCACAGATACGCAGTATTTT. Its protein product is CASSLYGTDTQYF.

The CDR3 region is CASSPWDRNTGELFF. The CDR3 coding sequence is TGCGCCAGCAGCCCATGGGACAGGAACACCGGGGAGCTGTTTTTT. The chain joins TRBV4-1 to TRBJ2-2; 7 bases match TRBD1. Germline CDR1 reads MGHRA; CDR2 reads YSYEKL. The CDR3 runs to 15 residues. J gave up 1 base and V 4 bases, and 3 bases lay outside the gene matches.

This sequence joins TRBV5-1 and TRBJ2-7; 8 bases map to TRBD1. In germline, CDR1 is SGHRS, CDR2 YFSETQ. The CDR3 contains 14 residues. With V trimmed by 0 bases and J by 6 bases, 5 bases remained unmatched. The CDR3 region is CASSLGQGAIEQYF. The CDR3 DNA follows: TGCGCCAGCAGCTTGGGTCAGGGGGCGATCGAGCAGTACTTC.

This chain joins TRBV2 and TRBJ1-1, with D uncertain. CDR3 length: 12 amino acids. The V end lost 4 bases, the J end lost 4 bases, and 7 bases lay between the germline ends. Germline assignment: CDR1 SNHLY and CDR2 FYNNEI. In DNA form, the CDR3 reads TGTGCCAGCAGTGTAGAAACCACTGAAGCTTTCTTT. Residues: CASSVETTEAFF.

This clone was observed once. The rearrangement links TRBV6-5 to TRBJ2-1, with TRBD1 as a possible D gene (5 bases). The CDR3 has 13 amino acids. Trimming removed 8 bases from V and 2 bases from J, with 10 bases in between. The germline V gene encodes CDR1 MNHEY and CDR2 SVGAGI. The CDR3 DNA reads TGTGCCAGCGCGCAGGGTACCTACAATGAGCAGTTCTTC. Translated: CASAQGTYNEQFF.

The rearrangement links TRBV2 to TRBJ2-7; D unresolved. Germline loops: CDR1 SNHLY, CDR2 FYNNEI. The CDR3 spans 12 residues. V was trimmed by 7 bases and J by 0 bases, leaving 7 bases between them. The CDR3, as DNA: TGTGCCAGCATGCAGAACTCCTACGAGCAGTACTTC. It is translated as CASMQNSYEQYF.

This chain uses TRBV5-6 with TRBJ2-3, with unresolved D. The germline V gene has CDR1 SGHDT and CDR2 YYEEEE. The CDR3 spans 14 residues. The V gene lost 0 bases and the J gene lost 2 bases, with 7 bases spanning the gap. CDR3 nucleotides: TGTGCCAGCAGCTTGGGCCCAGACACAGATACGCAGTATTTT. Translated: CASSLGPDTDTQYF.

This rearrangement joins TRBV10-3 to TRBJ2-3; TRBD2 matches at 8 bases. Germline V CDR1 and CDR2: ENHRY, SYGVKD. J gave up 3 bases and V 0 bases, and 8 bases lay outside the gene matches. The CDR3 has 17 amino acids. CDR3 sequence (DNA): TGTGCCATCAGTGAGTCAGGGCGGGGGGCCTATACAGATACGCAGTATTTT. It codes for CAISESGRGAYTDTQYF.

This chain links TRBV5-4 with TRBJ2-2, with D uncertain. The ends were cut back, 1 base at V and 6 bases at J, with 7 bases in the middle. Germline V CDR1 and CDR2: SGHNT, YYREEE (reference sequence). This CDR3 has 13 residues. The CDR3 is CASSLRLAGELFF. In DNA form, the CDR3 reads TGTGCCAGCAGCTTGAGACTTGCCGGGGAGCTGTTTTTT.

The chain couples TRBV25-1 to TRBJ2-7; D remains unclear. V was cut by 0 bases and J by 7 bases, with 7 bases left in between. CDR1 is MGHDK, CDR2 SYGVNS, per germline. This CDR3 spans 12 amino acids. The CDR3 reads CASSEYRGEQYF. CDR3 DNA sequence: TGTGCCAGCAGTGAATATCGCGGAGAGCAGTACTTC.

The chain carries TRBV10-3 and TRBJ1-1, with TRBD1 matching 10 bases. This CDR3 comprises 15 residues. Germline V gene lookup returns CDR1 ENHRY and CDR2 SYGVKD. V trimming: 4 bases; J trimming: 7 bases; junction bases outside the gene matches: 9. CDR3 coding DNA: TGTGCCATCAGTGCCGGGACAGGGGCGCTCAATGAAGCTTTCTTT. This codes for CAISAGTGALNEAFF.

V gene TRBV7-9 combines with J gene TRBJ2-1, with 7 bases matching TRBD2. The trim removed 3 bases at V and 0 bases at J, leaving 5 bases unmatched. Germline lookup yields CDR1 SEHNR and CDR2 FQNEAQ (reference sequence). This CDR3 is 16 amino acids long. The CDR3 nucleotides are TGTGCCAGCAGCTTCACCGGGGGGAGCTCCTACAATGAGCAGTTCTTC. Translated: CASSFTGGSSYNEQFF.

J is TRBJ2-2 and V is TRBV11-3; D is possibly TRBD2 (5 bases). Germline CDR1 reads SGHNT; CDR2 reads YENEEA. There are 15 residues in the CDR3. The ends were cut back, 5 bases at V and 6 bases at J, with 16 bases in the middle. The CDR3: CASSVALSGSGELFF. CDR3 sequence (DNA): TGTGCCAGCAGCGTTGCACTATCGGGGTCCGGGGAGCTGTTTTTT.

The rearrangement uses TRBV28 and TRBJ2-1; D is unresolved. Germline CDR1 and CDR2: MDHEN and SYDVKM. Between the trimmed V and J ends, which lost 5 bases and 2 bases, there was a span of 7 bases. This CDR3 spans 13 amino acids. CDR3 nucleotides: TGTGCCAGCAGTGGGCAACCCTACAATGAGCAGTTCTTC. This encodes CASSGQPYNEQFF.

The J gene is TRBJ2-7, the V gene TRBV9; the match to TRBD2 covers 7 bases. Germline V lookup: CDR1 SGDLS, CDR2 YYNGEE. Trimming at V came to 3 bases and at J to 3 bases, leaving 3 bases not matched to a gene. The CDR3 sequence is 13 residues long. This chain's CDR3 is CASSGGGYYEQYF. CDR3 bases: TGTGCCAGCAGCGGGGGGGGGTACTACGAGCAGTACTTC.

CDR3 in amino acids: CASSVDLASYNEQFF. The CDR3 DNA is TGTGCCAGCAGCGTAGATCTAGCCTCCTACAATGAGCAGTTCTTC. V usage is TRBV9 and J usage is TRBJ2-1, with a possible D match to TRBD2 (5 bases). This CDR3 region has 15 residues. The V gene's germline CDR1 is SGDLS and CDR2 YYNGEE. The V end lost 0 bases, the J end lost 0 bases, and 7 bases lay between the germline ends.

The rearrangement uses TRBV7-9 and TRBJ2-1; D is unresolved. The ends were cut back, 10 bases at V and 5 bases at J, with 9 bases in the middle. This CDR3 has 11 residues. Germline CDR1 and CDR2: SEHNR and FQNEAQ (reference sequence). The CDR3 DNA reads as TGTGCCACCCGTTTAGACAATGAGCAGTTCTTC. It is translated as CATRLDNEQFF.

J is TRBJ2-2 and V is TRBV5-1; 10 bases match TRBD1. Trimming removed 3 bases from V and 6 bases from J; junction bases left unmatched: 8. The CDR3 contains 16 residues. Germline-derived CDR1 and CDR2 are SGHRS and YFSETQ. The CDR3 sequence: CASSYAGTGDSGELFF. The CDR3 bases are TGCGCCAGCAGCTATGCCGGGACAGGGGATTCCGGGGAGCTGTTTTTT.

Only a few counts were recorded for this clone. The V call is TRBV5-4, the J call TRBJ1-6; TRBD1 aligns across 8 bases. V lost 3 bases and J lost 10; bases outside the gene matches: 6. Germline lookup yields CDR1 SGHNT and CDR2 YYREEE (reference sequence). CDR3 length: 14 residues. The CDR3 here is CASSSTGGMSPLHF. CDR3 sequence (DNA): TGTGCCAGCAGCTCAACAGGGGGGATGTCACCCCTCCACTTT. Variable domain in full (rest from reference TRBV5-4 and TRBJ1-6): ETGVTQSPTHLIKTRGQQVTLRCSSQSGHNTVSWYQQALGQGPQFIFQYYREEENGRGNFPPRFSGLQFPNYSSELNVNALELDDSALYLCASSSTGGMSPLHFGNGTRLTVT.

The chain recombines TRBV30 with TRBJ2-7, with 8 bases fitting TRBD1. The CDR3 spans 13 residues. The junction had 3 bases not matched to a gene; V was cut back by 4 bases and J by 1 base. Germline CDR1 GTSNPN, CDR2 SVGIG (reference sequence). CDR3 in amino acids: CAWTTGVSYEQYF. The CDR3 DNA reads as TGTGCCTGGACGACAGGGGTGTCCTACGAGCAGTACTTC.

The chain uses TRBV28 and TRBJ2-1; 12 positions match TRBD1. The CDR3 is 16 residues long. V trimming: 6 bases; J trimming: 8 bases; junction bases outside the gene matches: 11. The germline gives CDR1 MDHEN, CDR2 SYDVKM. The DNA of the CDR3 is TGTGCCAGCAGCCCCCCCCCGGGACAGGGGGCCTATGAGCAGTTCTTC. Amino acid sequence: CASSPPPGQGAYEQFF. Supplemented by reference TRBV28 and TRBJ2-1, the full variable domain reads DVKVTQSSRYLVKRTGEKVFLECVQDMDHENMFWYRQDPGLGLRLIYFSYDVKMKEKGDIPEGYSVSREKKERFSLILESASTNQTSMYLCASSPPPGQGAYEQFFGPGTRLTVL.

The chain employs TRBV9 and TRBJ2-5; D perhaps matches TRBD2 (5 bases). Deletions cut 4 bases from V and 5 bases from J, with 15 bases between. Germline V gives CDR1 SGDLS, CDR2 YYNGEE. CDR3 length: 14 residues. The CDR3 loop reads CASSPAGPRETQYF. CDR3 in DNA: TGTGCCAGCAGCCCGGCGGGCCCCCGGGAGACCCAGTACTTC.

The chain has TRBV28 and TRBJ2-7, with 7 bases that match TRBD2. The CDR3 extends over 13 amino acids. CDR1 is MDHEN and CDR2 is SYDVKM in the germline V gene. V gave up 7 bases and J gave up 3 bases; unmatched junction bases: 6. This chain's CDR3 is CASNLGGFYEQYF. The CDR3, as DNA: TGTGCCAGCAACCTCGGGGGGTTCTACGAGCAGTACTTC.

The rearrangement links TRBV2 to TRBJ1-2, with D possibly TRBD1 on 6 matching bases. V was cut by 5 bases and J by 8 bases, with 15 bases left in between. This CDR3 is built from 13 residues. The germline V gene encodes CDR1 SNHLY and CDR2 FYNNEI. For the CDR3, the DNA is TGTGCCAGCAGTCGATCGGACAGTACCGGCTACACCTTC. Protein: CASSRSDSTGYTF.

J is TRBJ2-2 and V is TRBV9, with D uncertain. The V gene's germline CDR1 is SGDLS and CDR2 YYNGEE. The CDR3 is made up of 14 amino acids. V lost 7 bases and J 1 base, leaving 11 bases between the germline ends. The CDR3 sequence: CASAAVRNTGELFF. CDR3 DNA sequence: TGTGCCAGCGCGGCAGTCAGGAACACCGGGGAGCTGTTTTTT.

The chain couples TRBV25-1 to TRBJ2-2, with 10 positions matching TRBD2. Germline V CDR1 and CDR2: MGHDK, SYGVNS. There are 14 residues in the CDR3. V shed 6 bases and J 4 bases; nucleotides not matched to a gene: 2. CDR3 DNA: TGTGCCAGCAGATTAGCGGGAGGCACCGGGGAGCTGTTTTTT. This sequence encodes CASRLAGGTGELFF.